The clone carrying this T cell receptor beta chain was seen more than once but under ten times. Its antigen is not known. Patients with autoimmune history or systemic immunosuppression were excluded. Germline loops: CDR1 MGHRA, CDR2 YSYEKL. The CDR3 covers 15 residues. Trimming took 1 base from V and 3 from J, leaving 12 bases between them. The record originates from a study of OX40 agonist ivuxolimab in advanced cancers. Study results and caveats: Within 6 weeks, CD4+ and CD8+ blood T cells expanded clonally at 0.1 to 3.0 mg/kg. Also showing low normalized T-cell clonal expansion were some of the nonresponders.

Produced via immunoSEQ multiplex PCR; TCRdb's table is partial and in-frame only. Of roughly 17,000 clones detected, about 77% appear once; the ten largest clones hold approximately 13%. The source material was CD4+ or CD8+ T cells sorted from blood, sampled in a trial of the OX40 agonist ivuxolimab. The genes are TRBV4-1 and TRBJ1-1; D unresolved. The sequence derives from an adult with an advanced solid tumor such as melanoma, head and neck, liver or kidney cancer. The DNA of the CDR3 is TGCGCCAGCAGCCAAGTATCTGTAGATTACACTGAAGCTTTCTTT. Its translation is CASSQVSVDYTEAFF.